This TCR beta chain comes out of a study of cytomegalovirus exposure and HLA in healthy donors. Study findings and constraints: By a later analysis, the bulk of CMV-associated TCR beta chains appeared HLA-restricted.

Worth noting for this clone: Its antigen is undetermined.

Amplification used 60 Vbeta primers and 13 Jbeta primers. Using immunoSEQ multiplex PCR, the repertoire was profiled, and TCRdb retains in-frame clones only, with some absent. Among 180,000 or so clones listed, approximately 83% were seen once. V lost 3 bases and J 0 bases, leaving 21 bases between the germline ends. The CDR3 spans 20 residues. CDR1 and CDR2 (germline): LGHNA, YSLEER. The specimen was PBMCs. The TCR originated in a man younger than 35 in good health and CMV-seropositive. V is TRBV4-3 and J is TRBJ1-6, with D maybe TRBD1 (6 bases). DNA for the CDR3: TGCGCCAGCAGCCAGGACCTACAGGGATTAGCGAGCTCCTATAATTCACCCCTCCACTTT. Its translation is CASSQDLQGLASSYNSPLHF.